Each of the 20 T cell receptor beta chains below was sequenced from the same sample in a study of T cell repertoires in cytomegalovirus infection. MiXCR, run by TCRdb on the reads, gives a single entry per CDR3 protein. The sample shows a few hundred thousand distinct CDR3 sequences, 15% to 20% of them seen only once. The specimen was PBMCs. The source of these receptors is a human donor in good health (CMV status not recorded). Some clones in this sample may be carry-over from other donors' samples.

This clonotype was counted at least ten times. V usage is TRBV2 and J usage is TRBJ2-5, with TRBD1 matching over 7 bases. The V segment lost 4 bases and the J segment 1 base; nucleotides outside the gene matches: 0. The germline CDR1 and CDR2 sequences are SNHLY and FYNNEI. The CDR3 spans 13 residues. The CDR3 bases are TGTGCCAGCAGTGGACAGGGCCAAGAGACCCAGTACTTC. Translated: CASSGQGQETQYF.

CDR3 DNA: TGTGCCAGCAGTTTATCTGGGACAGGGCATAGAGATACGCAGTATTTT. The encoded protein is CASSLSGTGHRDTQYF. The chain combines TRBV28 with TRBJ2-3, with 9 bases fitting TRBD1. V shed 1 base, J shed 5 bases, and the junction held 7 bases outside the gene matches. There are 16 residues in the CDR3. Germline V gene sequence: CDR1 MDHEN, CDR2 SYDVKM.

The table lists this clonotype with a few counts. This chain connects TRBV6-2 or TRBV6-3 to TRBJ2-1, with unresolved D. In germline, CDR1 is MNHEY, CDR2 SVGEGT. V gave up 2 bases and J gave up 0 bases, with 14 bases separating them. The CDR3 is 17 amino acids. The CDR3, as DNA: TGTGCCAGCAGTTACCCCCACGGTGGGCGCTCCTACAATGAGCAGTTCTTC. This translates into CASSYPHGGRSYNEQFF.

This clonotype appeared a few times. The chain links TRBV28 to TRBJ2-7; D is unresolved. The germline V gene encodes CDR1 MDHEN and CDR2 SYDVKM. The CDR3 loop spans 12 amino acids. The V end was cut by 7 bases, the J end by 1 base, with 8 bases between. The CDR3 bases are TGTGCCAGCAACTCGTATTCCTACGAGCAGTACTTC. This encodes CASNSYSYEQYF.

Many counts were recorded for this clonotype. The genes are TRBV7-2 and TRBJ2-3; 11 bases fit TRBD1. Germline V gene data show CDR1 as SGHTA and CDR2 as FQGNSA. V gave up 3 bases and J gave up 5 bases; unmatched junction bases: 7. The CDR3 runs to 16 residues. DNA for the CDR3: TGTGCCAGCAGCTTGTGGGACAGGGGGACGGAAGATACGCAGTATTTT. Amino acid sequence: CASSLWDRGTEDTQYF.

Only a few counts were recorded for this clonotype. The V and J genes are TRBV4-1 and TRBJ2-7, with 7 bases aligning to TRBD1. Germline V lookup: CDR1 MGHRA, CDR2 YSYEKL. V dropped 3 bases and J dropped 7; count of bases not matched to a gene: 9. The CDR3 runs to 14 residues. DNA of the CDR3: TGCGCCAGCAGCCACGGACAGGTCTTGAAGGAGCAGTACTTC. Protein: CASSHGQVLKEQYF.

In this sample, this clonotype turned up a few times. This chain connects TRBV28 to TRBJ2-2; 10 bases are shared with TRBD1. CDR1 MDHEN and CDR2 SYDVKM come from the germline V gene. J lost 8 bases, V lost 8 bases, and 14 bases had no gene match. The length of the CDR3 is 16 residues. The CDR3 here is CASGTLGQGFGGELFF. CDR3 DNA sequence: TGTGCCAGCGGGACCTTGGGACAGGGGTTTGGGGGGGAGCTGTTTTTT. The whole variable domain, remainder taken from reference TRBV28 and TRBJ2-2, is DVKVTQSSRYLVKRTGEKVFLECVQDMDHENMFWYRQDPGLGLRLIYFSYDVKMKEKGDIPEGYSVSREKKERFSLILESASTNQTSMYLCASGTLGQGFGGELFFGEGSRLTVL.

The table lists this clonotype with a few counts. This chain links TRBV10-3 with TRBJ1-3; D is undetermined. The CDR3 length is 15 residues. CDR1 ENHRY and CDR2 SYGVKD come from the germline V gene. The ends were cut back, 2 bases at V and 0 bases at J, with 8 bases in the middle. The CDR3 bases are TGTGCCATCAGTGAGAACGGACCCTCTGGAAACACCATATATTTT. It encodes CAISENGPSGNTIYF.

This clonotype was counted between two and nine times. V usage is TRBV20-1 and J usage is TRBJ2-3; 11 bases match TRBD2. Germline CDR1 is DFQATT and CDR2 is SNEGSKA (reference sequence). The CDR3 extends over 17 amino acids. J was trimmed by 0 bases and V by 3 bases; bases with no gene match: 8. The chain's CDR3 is CSARFASGGTSTDTQYF. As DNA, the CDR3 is TGCAGTGCTAGGTTTGCTAGCGGGGGGACTAGCACAGATACGCAGTATTTT.

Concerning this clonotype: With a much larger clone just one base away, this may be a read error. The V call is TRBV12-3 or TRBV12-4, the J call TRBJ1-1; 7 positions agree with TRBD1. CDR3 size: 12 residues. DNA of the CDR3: TGTACCAGCAGTCCAAACAGGGGTGAAGCTTTCTTT. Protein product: CTSSPNRGEAFF.

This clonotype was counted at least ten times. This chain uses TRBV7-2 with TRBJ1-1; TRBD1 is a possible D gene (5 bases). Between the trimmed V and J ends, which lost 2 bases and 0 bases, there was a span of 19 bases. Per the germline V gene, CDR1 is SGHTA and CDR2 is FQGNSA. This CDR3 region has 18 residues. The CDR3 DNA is TGTGCCAGCAGCTTATCGGTCCGGGGGAGGGCTTTGAACACTGAAGCTTTCTTT. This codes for CASSLSVRGRALNTEAFF. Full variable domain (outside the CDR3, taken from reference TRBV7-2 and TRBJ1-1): GAGVSQSPSNKVTEKGKDVELRCDPISGHTALYWYRQSLGQGLEFLIYFQGNSAPDKSGLPSDRFSAERTGGSVSTLTIQRTQQEDSAVYLCASSLSVRGRALNTEAFFGQGTRLTVV.

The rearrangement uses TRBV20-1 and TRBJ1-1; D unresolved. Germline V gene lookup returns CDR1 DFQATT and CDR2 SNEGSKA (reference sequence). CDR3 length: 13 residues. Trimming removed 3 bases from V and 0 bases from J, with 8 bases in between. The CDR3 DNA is TGCAGTGCTAGCCCCAGGCTGAACACTGAAGCTTTCTTT. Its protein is CSASPRLNTEAFF.

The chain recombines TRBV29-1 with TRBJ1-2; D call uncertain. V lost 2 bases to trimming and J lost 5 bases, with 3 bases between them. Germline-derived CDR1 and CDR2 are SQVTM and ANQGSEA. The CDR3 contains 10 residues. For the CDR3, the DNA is TGCAGCGTTGAAAGTTATGGCTACACCTTC. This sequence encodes CSVESYGYTF.

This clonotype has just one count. The CDR3 loop reads CSAGLTGSNSPLHF. The CDR3, as DNA: TGCAGTGCTGGATTAACAGGTTCCAATTCACCCCTCCACTTT. V gene TRBV20-1 combines with J gene TRBJ1-6, with D possibly matching TRBD1 (5 bases). This CDR3 spans 14 amino acids. V lost 5 bases and J lost 7, with 15 bases in between. Germline CDR1 and CDR2: DFQATT and SNEGSKA (reference sequence).

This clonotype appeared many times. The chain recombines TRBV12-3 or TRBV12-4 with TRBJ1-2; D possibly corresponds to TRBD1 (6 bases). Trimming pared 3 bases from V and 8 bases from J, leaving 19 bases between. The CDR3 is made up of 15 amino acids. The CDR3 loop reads CASSFGLIQGYGYTF. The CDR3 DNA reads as TGTGCCAGCAGTTTTGGTCTTATCCAGGGGTACGGCTACACCTTC.

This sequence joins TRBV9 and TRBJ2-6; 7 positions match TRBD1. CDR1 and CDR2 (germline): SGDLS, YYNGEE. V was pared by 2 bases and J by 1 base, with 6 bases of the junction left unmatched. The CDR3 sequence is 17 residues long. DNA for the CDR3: TGTGCCAGCAGCGTTACCGGACAGGTATCTGGGGCCAACGTCCTGACTTTC. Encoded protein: CASSVTGQVSGANVLTF.

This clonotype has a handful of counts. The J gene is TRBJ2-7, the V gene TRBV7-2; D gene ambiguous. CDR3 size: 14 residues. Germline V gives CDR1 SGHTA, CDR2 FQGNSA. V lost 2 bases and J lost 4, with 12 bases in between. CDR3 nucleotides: TGTGCCAGCAGCTTACGTCCCCCTGGGTACGAGCAGTACTTC. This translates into CASSLRPPGYEQYF. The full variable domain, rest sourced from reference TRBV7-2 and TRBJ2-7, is GAGVSQSPSNKVTEKGKDVELRCDPISGHTALYWYRQSLGQGLEFLIYFQGNSAPDKSGLPSDRFSAERTGGSVSTLTIQRTQQEDSAVYLCASSLRPPGYEQYFGPGTRLTVT.

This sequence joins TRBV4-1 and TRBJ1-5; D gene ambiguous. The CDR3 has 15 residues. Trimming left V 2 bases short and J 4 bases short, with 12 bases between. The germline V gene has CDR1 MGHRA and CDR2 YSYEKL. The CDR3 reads CASSQQEGWNQPQHF. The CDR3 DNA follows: TGCGCCAGCAGCCAACAAGAAGGGTGGAATCAGCCCCAGCATTTT.

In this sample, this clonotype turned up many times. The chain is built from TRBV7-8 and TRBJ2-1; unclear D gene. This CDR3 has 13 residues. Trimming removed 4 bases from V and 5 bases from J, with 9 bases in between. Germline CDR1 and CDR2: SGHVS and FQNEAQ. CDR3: CASSSNWDNEQFF. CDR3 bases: TGTGCCAGCAGCTCAAATTGGGACAATGAGCAGTTCTTC.

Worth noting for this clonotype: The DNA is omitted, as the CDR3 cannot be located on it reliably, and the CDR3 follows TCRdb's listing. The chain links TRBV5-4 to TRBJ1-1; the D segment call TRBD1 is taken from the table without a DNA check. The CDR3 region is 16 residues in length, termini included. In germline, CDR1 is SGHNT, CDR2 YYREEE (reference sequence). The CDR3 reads CASSFGPGGLNTEAFF.